The 9 T cell receptor beta chains below come from one sample, sequenced in a study of OX40 agonist ivuxolimab in advanced cancers. Clones were sequenced by immunoSEQ multiplex PCR, and TCRdb holds only the in-frame ones, with some missing. Among 65,000 to 95,000 clones listed, roughly 88% were seen once. The material was CD4+ or CD8+ T cells sorted from blood, obtained in a trial of the OX40 agonist ivuxolimab. Receptors originate from an adult with an advanced solid tumor such as melanoma, head and neck, liver or kidney cancer.

The chain links TRBV6-5 to TRBJ2-5; D is ambiguous. V was clipped by 2 bases and J by 4 bases, with 11 bases between them. Germline assignment: CDR1 MNHEY and CDR2 SVGAGI. The CDR3 runs to 14 residues. DNA of the CDR3: TGTGCCAGCAGTTACGGAACTCGCGTAGAGACCCAGTACTTC. Its translation: CASSYGTRVETQYF.

V usage is TRBV5-8 and J usage is TRBJ2-3; tentatively, D is TRBD2 (5 bases). The length of the CDR3 is 15 residues. The V end was cut by 0 bases, the J end by 1 base, with 9 bases between. Germline-derived CDR1 and CDR2 are SGHTS and YDEGEE. The CDR3 DNA follows: TGTGCCAGCAGCTTGGGTCGGGGAGGCACAGATACGCAGTATTTT. This sequence encodes CASSLGRGGTDTQYF.

This rearrangement joins TRBV4-2 to TRBJ1-2; no reliable D call. This CDR3 is built from 14 residues. The germline V and J ends were trimmed by 0 bases and 3 bases, with 8 bases remaining between them. The germline CDR1 and CDR2 sequences are LGHNA and YNFKEQ. The CDR3 here is CASSQDWSDYGYTF. The CDR3 DNA follows: TGTGCCAGCAGCCAAGACTGGTCAGACTATGGCTACACCTTC.

The chain is built from TRBV9 and TRBJ1-3; weak D call: TRBD1 (5 bases). This CDR3 spans 16 amino acids. With 2 bases removed from V and 1 base from J, the gap between germline ends came to 13 bases. CDR1 SGDLS and CDR2 YYNGEE come from the germline V gene. CDR3 loop: CASSVLQGLSGNTIYF. DNA of the CDR3: TGTGCCAGCAGCGTCCTGCAGGGTTTGTCTGGAAACACCATATATTTT.

About this clone itself: The sample holds other DNA sequences that translate to the same CDR3. The V gene is TRBV5-6, the J gene TRBJ2-5; D not certain. Germline V lookup: CDR1 SGHDT, CDR2 YYEEEE. Deletions cut 4 bases from V and 1 base from J, with 5 bases between. The CDR3 contains 12 residues. Written as DNA, the CDR3 is TGTGCCAGCAGCCCATTCCAAGAGACCCAGTACTTC. It yields the protein CASSPFQETQYF.

The chain is built from TRBV9 and TRBJ2-1, with 13 bases lining up with TRBD2. The germline V gene has CDR1 SGDLS and CDR2 YYNGEE. The trim removed 1 base at V and 6 bases at J, leaving 10 bases unmatched. The CDR3 loop spans 18 amino acids. The CDR3 region has the DNA TGTGCCAGCAGCGTAAAGACCCGGGGACTAGCGGGATCCAATGAGCAGTTCTTC. It specifies CASSVKTRGLAGSNEQFF.

The chain combines TRBV4-3 with TRBJ2-3, with 10 bases lining up with TRBD1. From germline, CDR1 is LGHNA and CDR2 YSLEER. The CDR3 is 17 amino acids. Trimming removed 0 bases from V and 4 bases from J; junction bases left unmatched: 7. The CDR3 spells CASSQDVGQGFADTQYF. CDR3 coding DNA: TGCGCCAGCAGCCAAGATGTGGGACAGGGGTTCGCAGATACGCAGTATTTT.

This clone was picked up one time. The germline gene is not matched at one end of the junction; a read error may be the cause. This chain joins TRBV7-2 and TRBJ1-5, with 7 bases that match TRBD1. CDR3 length: 16 residues. CDR1 is SGHTA, CDR2 FQGNSA, per germline. The CDR3 nucleotides are TGTGCCAGCAGCTTAGCGGGGACAGATGGCAACCAGCCCCAGCATTTT. Protein: CASSLAGTDGNQPQHF.

This chain connects TRBV28 to TRBJ2-3; 10 bases line up with TRBD1. Unmatched junction bases numbered 6, after V lost 5 bases and J lost 4 bases. The CDR3 has 15 residues. Germline-derived CDR1 and CDR2 are MDHEN and SYDVKM. This CDR3 is CASSPRGTGADTQYF. CDR3 in DNA: TGTGCCAGCAGTCCCCGAGGGACAGGGGCAGATACGCAGTATTTT.